The rows below give T cell receptor beta chains drawn from one sample of a study of T cells in Graves' hyperthyroidism and ophthalmopathy. TCRdb recomputed calls from the multiplex PCR reads with MiXCR, one row per CDR3 protein. The sample contains approximately 410,000 distinct CDR3 sequences, approximately 13% of which appear only once. Sequencing input: blood. The receptors here all came from a woman between 18 and 30 years old with Graves' hyperthyroidism. Each CDR3 is given with its conserved first and last residue. D genes are given only for firm matches. Where a row states a size, it is once, few, many or the class of an expanded clone; other rows omit it.

D gene: TRBD1
V gene: TRBV3-1
J gene: TRBJ1-1
clone size: many
CDR3 DNA: TGTGCCAGCAGCGGACAGGGGAGGAACACTGAAGCTTTCTTT
CDR3 protein: CASSGQGRNTEAFF

D gene: -
V gene: TRBV3-1
J gene: TRBJ2-7
clone size: many
CDR3 DNA: TGTGCCAGCAGATTGGGCCAAATGGGCTCCTACGAGCAGTACTTC
CDR3 protein: CASRLGQMGSYEQYF

D gene: TRBD1
V gene: TRBV6-6
J gene: TRBJ1-5
clone size: many
CDR3 DNA: TGTGCCAGCAGTTACTCGACGCTTCAGGGGGCCCGGCAGCCCCAGCATTTT
CDR3 protein: CASSYSTLQGARQPQHF

D gene: -
V gene: TRBV27
J gene: TRBJ2-6
clone size: many
CDR3 DNA: TGTGCCACGATTGGACAGTTTCACTCTGGGGCCAACGTCCTGACTTTC
CDR3 protein: CATIGQFHSGANVLTF

D gene: -
V gene: TRBV20-1
J gene: TRBJ2-5
clone size: many
CDR3 DNA: TGCAGTGCTAGGGTAGTGGGTTCTTCGGAGACCCAGTACTTC
CDR3 protein: CSARVVGSSETQYF

D gene: -
V gene: TRBV18
J gene: TRBJ1-3
clone size: -
CDR3 DNA: TGTGCCAGCTCACACCTTCGACAGGCAGACTCTGGAAACACCATATATTTT
CDR3 protein: CASSHLRQADSGNTIYF

D gene: TRBD1
V gene: TRBV3-1
J gene: TRBJ1-2
clone size: many
CDR3 DNA: TGTGCCAGCCGCGGACAGGGTAGAGCCTATGGCTACACCTTC
CDR3 protein: CASRGQGRAYGYTF

D gene: -
V gene: TRBV10-3
J gene: TRBJ1-2
clone size: once
CDR3 DNA: TGTGCCATCAGTTCTATCACGAACAGGGTTCCCATCTATGGCTACACCTTC
CDR3 protein: CAISSITNRVPIYGYTF

D gene: TRBD1
V gene: TRBV11-2
J gene: TRBJ2-1
clone size: many
CDR3 DNA: TGTGCCAGCAGCTTGGACAGGGGGCATGATGAGCAGTTCTTC
CDR3 protein: CASSLDRGHDEQFF

D gene: -
V gene: TRBV11-1
J gene: TRBJ2-7
clone size: many
CDR3 DNA: TGTGCCAGCAGCCGCGGGTGGCACGAGCAGTACTTC
CDR3 protein: CASSRGWHEQYF

D gene: TRBD2
V gene: TRBV19
J gene: TRBJ2-1
clone size: few
CDR3 DNA: TGTGCCAGTACCCCGACTAGCGGGAGGGACAATGAGCAGTTCTTC
CDR3 protein: CASTPTSGRDNEQFF

D gene: -
V gene: TRBV7-2
J gene: TRBJ2-3
clone size: few
CDR3 DNA: TGTGCCAGCAGCTTAGCGGGGGGGGGGCGCCGAGATACGCAGTATTTT
CDR3 protein: CASSLAGGGRRDTQYF

D gene: -
V gene: TRBV7-9
J gene: TRBJ1-2
clone size: few
CDR3 DNA: TGTGCCAGCGGCAGGGAAGGCTACACCTTC
CDR3 protein: CASGREGYTF

D gene: -
V gene: TRBV19
J gene: TRBJ1-5
clone size: few
CDR3 DNA: TGTGCCAGTAGTGTCACAGGGCGGAATCAGCCCCAGCATTTT
CDR3 protein: CASSVTGRNQPQHF

D gene: -
V gene: TRBV11-2
J gene: TRBJ2-7
clone size: many
CDR3 DNA: TGTGCCAGCAGCTTAACGGAGACAAGAAGATACGAGCAGTACTTC
CDR3 protein: CASSLTETRRYEQYF

D gene: -
V gene: TRBV5-5
J gene: TRBJ2-1
clone size: few
CDR3 DNA: TGTGCCAGCAGCCACCCAGGGCTTTCCTACAATGAGCAGTTCTTC
CDR3 protein: CASSHPGLSYNEQFF

D gene: TRBD2
V gene: TRBV4-3
J gene: TRBJ2-3
clone size: -
CDR3 DNA: TGCGCCAGCAGCCCCATGCTAGCGGGAGCGACAGATACGCAGTATTTT
CDR3 protein: CASSPMLAGATDTQYF

D gene: TRBD1
V gene: TRBV28
J gene: TRBJ2-4
clone size: few
CDR3 DNA: TGTGCCAGCAGTTCCATCAGGGACAGAGCCAAAAACATTCAGTACTTC
CDR3 protein: CASSSIRDRAKNIQYF

D gene: -
V gene: TRBV29-1
J gene: TRBJ1-4
clone size: -
CDR3 DNA: TGCAGCGTCTGGAAATCAGATGAAAAACTGTTTTTT
CDR3 protein: CSVWKSDEKLFF

D gene: -
V gene: TRBV3-1
J gene: TRBJ1-5
clone size: many
CDR3 DNA: TGTGCCAGCAGCCAAGATCCCAATCAGCCCCAGCATTTT
CDR3 protein: CASSQDPNQPQHF

D gene: -
V gene: TRBV18
J gene: TRBJ2-5
clone size: few
CDR3 DNA: TGTGCCAGCTCACGGGAGACGGGTCTCGGGGGAGAGACCCAGTACTTC
CDR3 protein: CASSRETGLGGETQYF

D gene: -
V gene: TRBV12-3/TRBV12-4
J gene: TRBJ2-1
clone size: many
CDR3 DNA: TGTGCCAGCAGTTTACCAGGATCGAATGACAATGAGCAGTTCTTC
CDR3 protein: CASSLPGSNDNEQFF

D gene: -
V gene: TRBV11-2
J gene: TRBJ1-1
clone size: many
CDR3 DNA: TGTGCCAGCAGCTTACAGGTCCTATCCACTGAAGCTTTCTTT
CDR3 protein: CASSLQVLSTEAFF

D gene: TRBD1
V gene: TRBV7-8
J gene: TRBJ1-5
clone size: many
CDR3 DNA: TGTGCCAGCAGGGGACAGGCAAACTGGGGGCCCCAGCATTTT
CDR3 protein: CASRGQANWGPQHF

D gene: -
V gene: TRBV6-2/TRBV6-3
J gene: TRBJ1-1
clone size: many
CDR3 DNA: TGTGCCAGCAGTTCCGCGGGGGCCTCGAACACTGAAGCTTTCTTT
CDR3 protein: CASSSAGASNTEAFF

D gene: TRBD2
V gene: TRBV9
J gene: TRBJ2-1
clone size: many
CDR3 DNA: TGTGCCAGCAGCGCACTAGCGGGAGTTGGGAATGAGCAGTTCTTC
CDR3 protein: CASSALAGVGNEQFF

D gene: -
V gene: TRBV6-2/TRBV6-3
J gene: TRBJ1-1
clone size: many
CDR3 DNA: TGTGCCAGCAGCACTCTAAGGGGGAGGATGAACACTGAAGCTTTCTTT
CDR3 protein: CASSTLRGRMNTEAFF

D gene: -
V gene: TRBV28
J gene: TRBJ1-2
clone size: few
CDR3 DNA: TGTGCCAGCCAAAGTATAGAGGATTCCTATGGCTACACCTTC
CDR3 protein: CASQSIEDSYGYTF

D gene: TRBD1
V gene: TRBV4-1
J gene: TRBJ1-2
clone size: -
CDR3 DNA: TGCGCCAGCAGCCAGGAAGGACAGGCCCTCTATGGCTACACCTTC
CDR3 protein: CASSQEGQALYGYTF

D gene: TRBD2
V gene: TRBV6-5
J gene: TRBJ2-2
clone size: few
CDR3 DNA: TGTGCCAGCAGTTATGTCCCTAGCGGGCGAGCTAACACCGGGGAGCTGGTTTTT
CDR3 protein: CASSYVPSGRANTGELVF

D gene: TRBD1
V gene: TRBV6-1
J gene: TRBJ2-6
clone size: -
CDR3 DNA: TGTGCCAGCAGCCGGGGGACAGGAAGCTCTGGGGCCAACGTCCTGACTTTC
CDR3 protein: CASSRGTGSSGANVLTF

D gene: TRBD2
V gene: TRBV28
J gene: TRBJ2-3
clone size: -
CDR3 DNA: TGTGCCAGCACCCCCATAGTAGCGGGAGTAAGCACAGATACGCAGTATTTT
CDR3 protein: CASTPIVAGVSTDTQYF

D gene: -
V gene: TRBV12-5
J gene: TRBJ1-1
clone size: many
CDR3 DNA: TGTGCTAGTGGCGGTGACAGGCTGGCAAAGGAAGCTTTCTTT
CDR3 protein: CASGGDRLAKEAFF

D gene: -
V gene: TRBV6-2/TRBV6-3
J gene: TRBJ1-2
clone size: many
CDR3 DNA: TGTGCCAGCATCACTCCCCCCCTGTTGGGCTACACCTTC
CDR3 protein: CASITPPLLGYTF

D gene: -
V gene: TRBV10-3
J gene: TRBJ1-2
clone size: many
CDR3 DNA: TGTGCCATCAGTGAGAACACCGGACGTACGGGCTACACCTTC
CDR3 protein: CAISENTGRTGYTF

D gene: -
V gene: TRBV12-3/TRBV12-4
J gene: TRBJ1-1
clone size: many
CDR3 DNA: TGTGCCAGCAGTTCCCCCCCGGGGGGGACCACTGAAGCTTTCTTT
CDR3 protein: CASSSPPGGTTEAFF

D gene: -
V gene: TRBV20-1
J gene: TRBJ1-1
clone size: many
CDR3 DNA: TGCAGTGCCCCGGGACCAATGAACACTGAAGCTTTCTTT
CDR3 protein: CSAPGPMNTEAFF